This T cell receptor (beta chain) was captured in a study of blood T cell repertoires in COVID-19. As for the study in general: The study drew acute and convalescent COVID-19 samples from the United States, Italy and Spain. The analysed material was cDNA or gDNA that came from T cells, B-cell-depleted T cells, or PBMCs.

The CDR3 is made up of 15 amino acids. Germline CDR1 is SGHDN and CDR2 is FVKESK. V was clipped by 0 bases and J by 7 bases, with 10 bases between them. In the authors' workflow: The assay estimated nucleated cells by amplifying reference gene primers. Assay used: immunoSEQ multiplex PCR; TCRdb lists only in-frame clones, some missing. V and J calls and clone size follow that table, whereas D and trimming were derived from the DNA. The repertoire holds about 210,000 clones, with about 78% as singletons. V gene TRBV14 combines with J gene TRBJ2-6; D is ambiguous. The source is a woman aged 65 to 85 with acute or convalescent COVID-19. Sequenced: peripheral blood. CDR3 amino acids: CASSQDERIANVLTF. The CDR3 bases are TGTGCCAGCAGCCAAGATGAGCGTATTGCCAACGTCCTGACTTTC. Full variable domain (rest looked up from reference TRBV14 and TRBJ2-6): EAGVTQFPSHSVIEKGQTVTLRCDPISGHDNLYWYRRVMGKEIKFLLHFVKESKQDESGMPNNRFLAERTGGTYSTLKVQPAELEDSGVYFCASSQDERIANVLTFGAGSRLTVL.